This TCR beta chain originates from a study of beta chain features in type 1 diabetes. All of the isolated RNA was reverse transcribed, so expressed TCRB transcripts were sequenced. Clones were sequenced by immunoSEQ multiplex PCR, and TCRdb holds only the in-frame ones, with some missing. The table records 600,000 to 700,000 clones, around 12% of them present only once. Notes on the study in general: There was a moderate but significant shortening of TCRB CDR3s in all four CD4+ subsets of Type 1 diabetes patients.

This CDR3 comprises 15 residues. The V gene's germline CDR1 is SGHAT and CDR2 FQNNGV. V was clipped by 3 bases and J by 3 bases, with 15 bases between them. Of note for this clone: Its antigen is not known.

Material: naive CD4+ T cells from blood. This clonotype was sampled from a man aged 25-45 years with type 1 diabetes. The rearrangement links TRBV11-2 to TRBJ2-7; possibly TRBD1 or TRBD2 for D (5 bases each). The DNA for the CDR3 is TGTGCCAGCAGCTTTAACGGGGACCCGGTCTACGAGCAGTACTTC. This encodes CASSFNGDPVYEQYF.